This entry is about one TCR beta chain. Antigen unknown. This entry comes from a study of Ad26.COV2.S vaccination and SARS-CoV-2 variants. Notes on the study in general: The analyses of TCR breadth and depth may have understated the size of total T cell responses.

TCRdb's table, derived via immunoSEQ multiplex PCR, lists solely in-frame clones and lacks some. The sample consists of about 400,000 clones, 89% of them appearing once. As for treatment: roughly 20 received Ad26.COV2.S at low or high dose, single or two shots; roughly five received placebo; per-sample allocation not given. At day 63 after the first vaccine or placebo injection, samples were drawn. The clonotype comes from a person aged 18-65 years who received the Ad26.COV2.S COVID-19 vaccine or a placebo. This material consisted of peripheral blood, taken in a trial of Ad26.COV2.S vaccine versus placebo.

DNA for the CDR3: TGTGCCAGCAGTCAGGGACTAGCGGGAGCCTACGAGCAGTACTTC. Its protein product is CASSQGLAGAYEQYF. The chain recombines TRBV28 with TRBJ2-7; TRBD2 agrees at 14 bases. CDR3 length: 15 residues. Looked up from germline, CDR1 is MDHEN and CDR2 is SYDVKM. The V gene end was trimmed by 5 bases and the J gene end by 2 bases; junction bases not matched to a gene: 2.